These T cell receptor beta chains were read from a single sample in a study of CD8+CD57+ T cells in acquired aplastic anemia. TCRdb used MiXCR to reprocess the reads, holding one entry per CDR3 protein. Among 130,000 or so distinct CDR3 sequences listed, approximately 41% were seen once. The sequencing input was sorted CD4+, CD8+, or CD8+CD57+ T cells (not recorded which) from PBMCs. Every receptor here comes from a human donor with aplastic anemia. Both conserved end residues are part of each CDR3. D genes are given only for firm matches. Clone size is stated in some rows and not others, as once, few, many or a class when expanded.

many TRBJ1-6 TRBD1 TRBV6-1 TGTGCCAGCAGACGCGGACAGGGTGGTTCACCCCTCCACTTT CASRRGQGGSPLHF
. TRBJ2-1 . TRBV6-2/TRBV6-3 TGTGCCAGCAGTTACAATAAGGTTCATTATAGCTCCTACAATGAGCAGTTCTTC CASSYNKVHYSSYNEQFF
. TRBJ2-5 TRBD2 TRBV2 TGTGCCAGCAGGGGAATGGTAGCGGGGCTAGAGACCCAGTACTTC CASRGMVAGLETQYF
many TRBJ2-3 . TRBV12-5 TGTGCTAGTGGTTCCGGGGGAGATACGCAGTATTTT CASGSGGDTQYF
. TRBJ2-3 TRBD2 TRBV20-1 TGCAGTGCTTTCCCGGGACTAGCAGGGCCAGATACGCAGTATTTT CSAFPGLAGPDTQYF
. TRBJ1-2 . TRBV19 TGTGCCAGTACTGTGGCCAAGGCCCTTTCTAACTATGGCTACACCTTC CASTVAKALSNYGYTF
. TRBJ2-5 . TRBV5-1 TGCGCCAGCAGACCGGGGGTAGCGGAGACCCAGTACTTC CASRPGVAETQYF
. TRBJ2-7 TRBD1 TRBV20-1 TGCAGTGCTACGCGGACAGGGGACGAGCAGTACTTC CSATRTGDEQYF
. TRBJ2-7 . TRBV20-1 TGCAGTGCTAGAGGCAGAAGGGCCTACGAGCAGTACTTC CSARGRRAYEQYF
many TRBJ2-5 . TRBV14 TGTGCCAGCAGCCAAGAATACGAGACCCAGTACTTC CASSQEYETQYF
many TRBJ2-6 . TRBV11-1 TGTGCCAGCAGTCCGCATGGGTCTGGGGCCAACGTCCTGACTTTC CASSPHGSGANVLTF
few TRBJ1-1 . TRBV19 TGTGCCAGTAGTACAGAGAACACTGAAGCTTTCTTT CASSTENTEAFF
many TRBJ1-4 . TRBV5-1 TGCGCCAGCAGCAATGGGAATGAAAAACTGTTTTTT CASSNGNEKLFF
many TRBJ2-7 TRBD2 TRBV9 TGTGCCAGCAGCGCAGCGGGGAGGGGCGAGCAGTACTTC CASSAAGRGEQYF
few TRBJ2-7 TRBD1 TRBV7-2 TGTGCCAGCAGCCTATCACCCGGGACAGGCTACGAGCAGTACTTC CASSLSPGTGYEQYF
many TRBJ1-4 TRBD1 TRBV11-2 TGTGCCATCACAGGGGGCCCTAATGAAAAACTGTTTTTT CAITGGPNEKLFF
. TRBJ2-7 . TRBV5-4 TGTGCCAGCAGCCGGGACGGGGTCCTCTCCTACGAGCAGTACTTC CASSRDGVLSYEQYF
few TRBJ2-7 . TRBV5-6 TGTGCCAGCAGCTTGCAGCGTTCCCACTACGAGCAGTACTTC CASSLQRSHYEQYF
many TRBJ2-1 . TRBV7-9 TGTGCCAGCAGCTTAGAGTCCGGGGTGAAGTTCTTC CASSLESGVKFF
few TRBJ2-2 TRBD1 TRBV6-2/TRBV6-3 TGTGCCAGCACCAGACAGGGAGTGGACACCGGGGAGCTGTTTTTT CASTRQGVDTGELFF
many TRBJ2-2 TRBD1 TRBV10-3 TGTGCCATCAGTGACCCGAGGGAACAGGGGGCCACCGGGGAGCTGTTTTTT CAISDPREQGATGELFF
many TRBJ2-5 TRBD2 TRBV19 TGTGCCAGTAGTATCGCGGGGGAAGAGACCCAGTACTTC CASSIAGEETQYF